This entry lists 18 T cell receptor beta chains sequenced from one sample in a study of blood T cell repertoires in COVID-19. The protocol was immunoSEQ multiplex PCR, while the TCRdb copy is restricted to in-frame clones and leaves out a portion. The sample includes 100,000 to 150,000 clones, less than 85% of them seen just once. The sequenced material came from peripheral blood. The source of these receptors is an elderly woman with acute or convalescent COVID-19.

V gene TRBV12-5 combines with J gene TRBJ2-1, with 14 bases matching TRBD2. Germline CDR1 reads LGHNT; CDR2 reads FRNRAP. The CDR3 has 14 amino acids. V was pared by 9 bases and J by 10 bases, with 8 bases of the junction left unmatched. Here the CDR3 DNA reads TGTGCTAGCGGACTAGCGGGGGGCCTCATGGAGCAGTTCTTC. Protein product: CASGLAGGLMEQFF.

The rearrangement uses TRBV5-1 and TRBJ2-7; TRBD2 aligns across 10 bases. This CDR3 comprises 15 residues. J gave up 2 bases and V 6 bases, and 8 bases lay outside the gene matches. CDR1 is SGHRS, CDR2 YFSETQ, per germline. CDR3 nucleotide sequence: TGCGCCAGCAAAGAAGGGACTAGCGTCGCCTACGAGCAGTACTTC. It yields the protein CASKEGTSVAYEQYF.

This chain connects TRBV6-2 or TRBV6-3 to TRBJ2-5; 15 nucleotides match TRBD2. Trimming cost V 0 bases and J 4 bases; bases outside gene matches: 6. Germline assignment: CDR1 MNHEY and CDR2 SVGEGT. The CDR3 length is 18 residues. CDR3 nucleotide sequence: TGTGCCAGCAGTTACTCCCGGACTAGCGGGAGGGTTCTAGAGACCCAGTACTTC. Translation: CASSYSRTSGRVLETQYF.

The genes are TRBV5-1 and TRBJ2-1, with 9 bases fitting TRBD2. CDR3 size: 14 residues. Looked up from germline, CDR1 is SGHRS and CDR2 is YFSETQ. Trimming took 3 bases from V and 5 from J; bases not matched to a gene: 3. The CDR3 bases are TGCGCCAGCAGCTCGGCTAGCGGGAACAATGAGCAGTTCTTC. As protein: CASSSASGNNEQFF.

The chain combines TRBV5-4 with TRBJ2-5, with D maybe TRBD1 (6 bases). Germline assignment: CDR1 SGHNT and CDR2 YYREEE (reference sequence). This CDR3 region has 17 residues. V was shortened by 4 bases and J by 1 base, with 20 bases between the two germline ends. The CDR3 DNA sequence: TGTGCCAGCAGCCCTCACGGTGGGGGCGGAATCCAAGAGACCCAGTACTTC. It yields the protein CASSPHGGGGIQETQYF.

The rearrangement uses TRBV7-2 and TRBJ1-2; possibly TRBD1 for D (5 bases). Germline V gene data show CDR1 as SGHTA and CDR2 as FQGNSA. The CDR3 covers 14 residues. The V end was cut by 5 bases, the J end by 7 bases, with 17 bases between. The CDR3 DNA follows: TGTGCCAGCAGCCTTCCCCGAAGGGGCTCTGGCTACACCTTC. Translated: CASSLPRRGSGYTF.

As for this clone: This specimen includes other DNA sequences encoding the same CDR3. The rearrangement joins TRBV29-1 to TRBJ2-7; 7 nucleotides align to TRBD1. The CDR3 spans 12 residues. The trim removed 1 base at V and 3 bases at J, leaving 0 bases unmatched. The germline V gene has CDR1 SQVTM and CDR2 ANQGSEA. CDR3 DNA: TGCAGCGTTGAAGGACAGGGCTACGAGCAGTACTTC. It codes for CSVEGQGYEQYF.

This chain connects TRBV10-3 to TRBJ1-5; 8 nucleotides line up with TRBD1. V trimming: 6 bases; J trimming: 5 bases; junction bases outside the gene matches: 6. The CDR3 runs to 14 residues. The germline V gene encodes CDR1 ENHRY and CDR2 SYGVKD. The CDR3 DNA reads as TGTGCCATCAGCCCCGACAGGGGAGATCAGCCCCAGCATTTT. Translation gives CAISPDRGDQPQHF.

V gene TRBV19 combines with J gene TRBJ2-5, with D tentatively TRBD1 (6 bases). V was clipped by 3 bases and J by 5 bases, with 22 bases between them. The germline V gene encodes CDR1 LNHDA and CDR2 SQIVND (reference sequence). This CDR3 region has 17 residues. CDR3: CASSISRFPGQGETQYF. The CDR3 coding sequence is TGTGCCAGTAGTATCTCTCGTTTCCCAGGGCAGGGGGAGACCCAGTACTTC.

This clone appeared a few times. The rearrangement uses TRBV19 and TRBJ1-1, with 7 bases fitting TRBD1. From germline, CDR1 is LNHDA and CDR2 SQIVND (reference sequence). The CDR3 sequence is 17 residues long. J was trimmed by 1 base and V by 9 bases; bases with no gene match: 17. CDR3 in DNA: TGTGCCAGCACGAAGGGGACAGACGACATTGAGAACACTGAAGCTTTCTTT. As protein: CASTKGTDDIENTEAFF. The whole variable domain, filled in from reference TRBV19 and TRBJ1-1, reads DGGITQSPKYLFRKEGQNVTLSCEQNLNHDAMYWYRQDPGQGLRLIYYSQIVNDFQKGDIAEGYSVSREKKESFPLTVTSAQKNPTAFYLCASTKGTDDIENTEAFFGQGTRLTVV.

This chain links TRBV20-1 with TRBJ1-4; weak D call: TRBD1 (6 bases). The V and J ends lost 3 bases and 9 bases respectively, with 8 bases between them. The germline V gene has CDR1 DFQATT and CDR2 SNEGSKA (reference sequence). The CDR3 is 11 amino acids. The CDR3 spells CSASTGQKLFF. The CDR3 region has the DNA TGCAGTGCTAGTACAGGGCAAAAACTGTTTTTT.

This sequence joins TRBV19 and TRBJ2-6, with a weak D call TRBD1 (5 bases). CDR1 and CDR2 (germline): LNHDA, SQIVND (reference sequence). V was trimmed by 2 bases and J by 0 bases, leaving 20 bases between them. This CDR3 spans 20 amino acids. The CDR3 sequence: CASSINFGAADYSGANVLTF. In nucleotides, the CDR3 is TGTGCCAGTAGTATAAATTTTGGGGCAGCCGATTACTCTGGGGCCAACGTCCTGACTTTC.

DNA for the CDR3: TGTGCCAGTTTGCGGGGGGGCCTACCCGGGGAGCTGTTTTTT. It specifies CASLRGGLPGELFF. This chain connects TRBV19 to TRBJ2-2; TRBD2 agrees at 9 bases. Germline CDR1 reads LNHDA; CDR2 reads SQIVND (reference sequence). With 8 bases clipped from V and 6 bases from J, the junction kept 7 bases outside the gene matches. This CDR3 is 14 amino acids long.

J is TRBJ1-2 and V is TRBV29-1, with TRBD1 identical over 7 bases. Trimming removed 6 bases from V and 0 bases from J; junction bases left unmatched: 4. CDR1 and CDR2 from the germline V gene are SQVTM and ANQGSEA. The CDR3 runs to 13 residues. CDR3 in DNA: TGCAGCGTGACAGGGACGGCTAACTATGGCTACACCTTC. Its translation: CSVTGTANYGYTF. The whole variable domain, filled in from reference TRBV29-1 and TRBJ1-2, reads SAVISQKPSRDICQRGTSLTIQCQVDSQVTMMFWYRQQPGQSLTLIATANQGSEATYESGFVIDKFPISRPNLTFSTLTVSNMSPEDSSIYLCSVTGTANYGYTFGSGTRLTVV.

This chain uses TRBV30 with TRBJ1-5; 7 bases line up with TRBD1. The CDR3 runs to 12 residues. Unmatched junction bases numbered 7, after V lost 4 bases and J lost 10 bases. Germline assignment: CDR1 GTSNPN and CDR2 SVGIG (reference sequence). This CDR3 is CAWMRTGGPQHF. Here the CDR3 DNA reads TGTGCCTGGATGAGGACAGGCGGCCCCCAGCATTTT.

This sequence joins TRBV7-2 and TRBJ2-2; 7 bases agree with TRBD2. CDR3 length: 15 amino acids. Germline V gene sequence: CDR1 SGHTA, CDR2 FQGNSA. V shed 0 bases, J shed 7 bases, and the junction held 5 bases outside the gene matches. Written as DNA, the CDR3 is TGTGCCAGCAGCTTAGCGCGGGGGTCGATCGGGGAGCTGTTTTTT. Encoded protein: CASSLARGSIGELFF.

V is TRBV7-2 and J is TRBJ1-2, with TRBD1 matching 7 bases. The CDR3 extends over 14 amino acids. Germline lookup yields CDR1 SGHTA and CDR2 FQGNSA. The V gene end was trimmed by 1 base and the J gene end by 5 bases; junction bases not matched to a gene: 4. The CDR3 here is CASSLGTGPYGYTF. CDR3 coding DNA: TGTGCCAGCAGCTTAGGGACAGGCCCTTATGGCTACACCTTC.

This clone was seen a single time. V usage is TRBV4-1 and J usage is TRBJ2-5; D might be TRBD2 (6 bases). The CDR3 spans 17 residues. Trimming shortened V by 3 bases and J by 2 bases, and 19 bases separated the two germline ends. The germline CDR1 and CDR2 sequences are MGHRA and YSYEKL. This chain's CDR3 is CASSHPPFGGRQETQYF. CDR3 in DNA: TGCGCCAGCAGCCATCCTCCCTTTGGGGGGAGGCAAGAGACCCAGTACTTC.